These T cell receptor beta chains were read from a single sample in a study of control samples from healthy donors and cancer patients. Clones were read by immunoSEQ multiplex PCR, and TCRdb kept only the in-frame ones, dropping some. The sample carries some 410,000 clones, approximately 92% recorded once. The sequenced sample was PBMCs. These receptors were obtained from a man aged 35 to 55 with head and neck cancer. The CDR3 runs from the conserved cysteine through the conserved F or W. A D gene is named only where the DNA matches it firmly. The listing skips clone size in some rows; elsewhere it reads once, few, many or a size class.

cdr3_nt cdr3_aa j_call clone_size cdr3_length d_call v_call
TGTGCCATCAGGATGGGACAGCCCTACTCTGGAAACACCATATATTTT CAIRMGQPYSGNTIYF TRBJ1-3 NA 16 TRBD1 TRBV10-3
TGTGCCACCGCCAGCGGGAGAAGGGAGACCCAGTACTTC CATASGRRETQYF TRBJ2-5 few 13 TRBD2 TRBV12-3/TRBV12-4
TGTGCCAGCAGTGCCGGCCCCGTAGCGGGGGAGTCGAACACCGGGGAGCTGTTTTTT CASSAGPVAGESNTGELFF TRBJ2-2 NA 19 TRBD2 TRBV6-4
TGTGCCTGGAGTCGGACGGTGATGAACACTGAAGCTTTCTTT CAWSRTVMNTEAFF TRBJ1-1 once 14 NA TRBV30
TGTGCCAGTAGTATCGGACAGGGGGCGTACACTGAAGCTTTCTTT CASSIGQGAYTEAFF TRBJ1-1 NA 15 TRBD1 TRBV19
TGTGCCAGCAGCTTTCCTAAAGGACAGGGGGTTAGTTCTGAGCAGTTCTTC CASSFPKGQGVSSEQFF TRBJ2-1 NA 17 TRBD1 TRBV5-4
TGTGCCAGCGGCAGGTCCATTGGGGGCGGCAATCAGCCCCAGCATTTT CASGRSIGGGNQPQHF TRBJ1-5 NA 16 NA TRBV28
TGTGCCAGCAGCCCCTCGACAGATTACGAGCAGTACTTC CASSPSTDYEQYF TRBJ2-7 NA 13 NA TRBV9
TGTGCCAGCAGTTACACGTTTGGGAGTCTCTCTGGAAACACCATATATTTT CASSYTFGSLSGNTIYF TRBJ1-3 once 17 NA TRBV27
TGTGCCAGCAGTCAGACTAGCGGGGTATCCTACGAGCAGTACTTC CASSQTSGVSYEQYF TRBJ2-7 NA 15 TRBD2 TRBV28
TGCGCCAGCAGCCTGTCGGGTAAAGTCTCCTACGAGCAGTACTTC CASSLSGKVSYEQYF TRBJ2-7 NA 15 NA TRBV5-1
TGTGCCAGCAGTCCCCCGGGACGGGACAATTCACCCCTCCACTTT CASSPPGRDNSPLHF TRBJ1-6 once 15 NA TRBV27
TGCGCCAGCAGCGGCGGGAGCGTTCCAGATACGCAGTATTTT CASSGGSVPDTQYF TRBJ2-3 NA 14 TRBD2 TRBV5-1
TGTGCCAGCAGCTTAGGAGAGGACAGACCCTACGAGCAGTACTTC CASSLGEDRPYEQYF TRBJ2-7 NA 15 NA TRBV7-9
TGTGCCACCAAATTAACAGGGGAAGAGACCCAGTACTTC CATKLTGEETQYF TRBJ2-5 once 13 TRBD1 TRBV4-2
TGTGCCAGCTGCTGCGACCCAGGTGCAGGCTACACCTTC CASCCDPGAGYTF TRBJ1-2 once 13 NA TRBV28
TGTGCCAGCAGTTTAAGGAGTCCCCTTTACAATGAGCAGTTCTTC CASSLRSPLYNEQFF TRBJ2-1 NA 15 NA TRBV27
TGTGCCAGCAGTTTTGGTGGGCGGGGTGGGGCTTACTACGAGCAGTACTTC CASSFGGRGGAYYEQYF TRBJ2-7 NA 17 NA TRBV27
TGTGCCAGCTGCCCCGGGGGCTTGGAAAAACTGTTTTTT CASCPGGLEKLFF TRBJ1-4 once 13 NA TRBV12-3/TRBV12-4
TGTGCCAGCAGCTTAACTTCGGGGCGCGGCGAGACCCAGTACTTC CASSLTSGRGETQYF TRBJ2-5 NA 15 NA TRBV7-3
TGCGCCAGCAGCTTGGACCCGGGACAGGGTACCTACGAGCAGTACTTC CASSLDPGQGTYEQYF TRBJ2-7 NA 16 TRBD1 TRBV5-1
TGTGCCAGCAGCCGGACAGGGGGCGGTATTTGGGGATCCTACGAGCAGTACTTC CASSRTGGGIWGSYEQYF TRBJ2-7 NA 18 TRBD1 TRBV5-6
TGTGCTAGTGGTTTCCGTGCGGGACTACCGTACGAGCAGTACTTC CASGFRAGLPYEQYF TRBJ2-7 NA 15 TRBD2 TRBV12-5
TGTGCCAGTAAGGGATGGGATCAGCCCCAGCATTTT CASKGWDQPQHF TRBJ1-5 NA 12 NA TRBV19
TGTGCCATCAATCCTTCCGGCGGCTACACCTTC CAINPSGGYTF TRBJ1-2 NA 11 NA TRBV12-3/TRBV12-4
TGCGCCAGCAGCAGGACTAGCGGGGCCTCCTACAATGAGCAGTTCTTC CASSRTSGASYNEQFF TRBJ2-1 NA 16 TRBD2 TRBV5-1
TGTGCCAGCAGTGAGGAGGGATCCGGGGAGCTGTTTTTT CASSEEGSGELFF TRBJ2-2 NA 13 NA TRBV2
TGTGCCAGCAGCCAGGGACAAAGCACAGATACGCAGTATTTT CASSQGQSTDTQYF TRBJ2-3 NA 14 NA TRBV5-4
TGCGCCAGCAGTGAGCCGGACAGGCCGCGGGCCCAGCATTTT CASSEPDRPRAQHF TRBJ1-5 NA 14 TRBD1 TRBV10-2
TGTGCCAGCAGCCGATCCGGGTCTTCGGGGGATGAGCAGTTCTTC CASSRSGSSGDEQFF TRBJ2-1 NA 15 NA TRBV7-3
TGTGCCAGCAGCCTCGTGACAGCCAGCGCCTACGAGCAGTACTTC CASSLVTASAYEQYF TRBJ2-7 NA 15 NA TRBV13
TGTGCCAGCAGCCAGGGACAGAACACTGAAGCTTTCTTT CASSQGQNTEAFF TRBJ1-1 NA 13 NA TRBV6-5